These T cell receptor beta chains were read from a single sample in a study of control samples from healthy donors and cancer patients. The table came from immunoSEQ multiplex PCR; TCRdb's copy has only in-frame clones and leaves some out. The sample lists about 160,000 clones; 96% were seen once. Input material: blood. Receptors originate from a woman in her twenties or thirties in good health. The CDR3 runs from the conserved cysteine through the conserved F or W. Each record gives: V gene, CDR3 protein.

>TRBV19
CASSQLWLSGNTIYF
>TRBV7-2
CASSPRNYDEAFF
>TRBV7-8
CASSLGQGRSGFSHGYTF
>TRBV6-5
CASSYSRSSYNEQFF
>TRBV12-5
CASAIGTGNTDTQYF
>TRBV6-5
CASRETGAQPQHF
>TRBV24-1
CATSPGTSGSYNEQFF
>TRBV27
CASSFQGNQPQHF
>TRBV2
CASSELRTNEKLFF
>TRBV12-3/TRBV12-4
CASSRTVDTEAFF
>TRBV19
CASSPSPDRGLTDTQYF
>TRBV5-4
CASSLYPGRDTGELFF
>TRBV10-2
CASSESLSYEQYF
>TRBV24-1
CATRSTGKNTEAFF
>TRBV7-9
CASSMDRGLGYTF
>TRBV19
CASSISGEQYF
>TRBV3-1/TRBV3-2
CASSLLSEQYF
>TRBV30
CAWTRPPGLAVQFF
>TRBV9
CASSLQGVGETQYF
>TRBV28
CASSPLTGGAGNTIYF
>TRBV5-1
CASSFVAGGPRTDTQYF
>TRBV27
CASSLNGRGTDTQYF
>TRBV28
CASSPGGAYEQYF
>TRBV28
CASSLPRVQPQHF
>TRBV5-1
CASKLREDRSYNEQFF
>TRBV20-1
CSASGGRKTQYF
>TRBV27
CASSDSGSFTLHF
>TRBV27
CASSTRIRKVSYNEQFF
>TRBV27
CASSPWTSGTYEQYF
>TRBV5-6
CASRARDRGSDTIYF